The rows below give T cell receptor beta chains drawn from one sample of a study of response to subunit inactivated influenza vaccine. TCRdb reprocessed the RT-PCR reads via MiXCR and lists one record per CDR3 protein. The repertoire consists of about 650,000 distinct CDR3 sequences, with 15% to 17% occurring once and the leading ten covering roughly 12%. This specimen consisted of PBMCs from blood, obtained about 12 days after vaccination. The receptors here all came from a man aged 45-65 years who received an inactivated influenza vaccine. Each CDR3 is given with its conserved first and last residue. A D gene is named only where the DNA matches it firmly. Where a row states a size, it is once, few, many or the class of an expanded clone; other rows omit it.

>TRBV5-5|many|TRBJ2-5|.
TGTGCCAGCAGCTTCGTTGTGGCACCTAGACAAGAGACCCAGTACTTC
CASSFVVAPRQETQYF
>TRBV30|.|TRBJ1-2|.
TGTGCCTGGTTTGGACGGGAAAGAAGTTACACCTTC
CAWFGRERSYTF
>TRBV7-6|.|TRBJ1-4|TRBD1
TGTGCCAGCAGCCGCGGGACAGAGTTTGAAAAACTGTTTTTT
CASSRGTEFEKLFF
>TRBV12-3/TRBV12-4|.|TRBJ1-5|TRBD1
TGTGCCAGCAGCCGCGACAGGGTTCGACAGCCCCAGCATTTT
CASSRDRVRQPQHF
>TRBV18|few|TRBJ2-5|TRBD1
TGTGCCAGCTCACCGCAGAGGACAGGGGAAGAGACCCAGTACTTC
CASSPQRTGEETQYF
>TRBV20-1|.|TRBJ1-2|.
TGCAGTGCTAGAGACCCGGCCATTTATAACTATGGCTACACCTTC
CSARDPAIYNYGYTF
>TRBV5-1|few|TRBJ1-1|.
TGCGCCAGCAGCCCAAAGGCGGGGAACACTGAAGCTTTCTTT
CASSPKAGNTEAFF
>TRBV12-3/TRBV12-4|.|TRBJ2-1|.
TGTGCCAGCAAACTAGGAGGGGGGGCTAGGGATGAGCAGTTCTTC
CASKLGGGARDEQFF
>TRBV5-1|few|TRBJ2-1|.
TGCGCCAGCAGCTTGGGGGTCTGGGGGCATGAGCAGTTCTTC
CASSLGVWGHEQFF
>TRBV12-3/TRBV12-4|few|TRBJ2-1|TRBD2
TGTGCCAGCAGGCTCTATAGCGGGGGGGACAATGAGCAGTTCTTC
CASRLYSGGDNEQFF
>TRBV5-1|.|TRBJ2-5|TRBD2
TGCGCCAGCAGCTTGGCCGGCGGGGGGCCTCAAGAGACCCAGTACTTC
CASSLAGGGPQETQYF
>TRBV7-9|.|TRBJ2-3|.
TGTGCCAGCAGGCCCCCGTTCCGGTTCAGTACAGATACGCAGTATTTT
CASRPPFRFSTDTQYF
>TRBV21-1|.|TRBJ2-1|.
TGTGCCAGCAGACCTAGCGGGGGGCTAAACTCCTACAATGAGCGGTTCTTC
CASRPSGGLNSYNERFF
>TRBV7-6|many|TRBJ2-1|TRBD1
TGTGCCAGCAGCTTAGCGGGGACAGGGACCTACAATGAGCAGTTCTTC
CASSLAGTGTYNEQFF
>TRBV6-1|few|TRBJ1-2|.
TGTGCCAGCAGACCGGGCAGATATAACTATGGCTACACCTTC
CASRPGRYNYGYTF
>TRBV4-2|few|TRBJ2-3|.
TGTGCCAGCAGCCAAGGCCCGGGGGTCGCAGATACGCAGTATTTT
CASSQGPGVADTQYF
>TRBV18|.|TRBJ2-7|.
TGTGCCAGCTCATCTAGATTCGAGCAGTACTTC
CASSSRFEQYF